These 27 T cell receptor beta chains originate from one sample sequenced in a study of T cell responses to AZD1222 COVID-19 vaccine. TCRdb keeps only in-frame clones here, not all; method: immunoSEQ multiplex PCR. The sample carries 130,000 or so clones, over 85% recorded once. The sample was peripheral blood, taken on day 0 of AZD1222 vaccination. The receptors stem from an adult in good health.

The chain is built from TRBV6-5 and TRBJ1-2; 8 bases align to TRBD1. Germline assignment: CDR1 MNHEY and CDR2 SVGAGI. The J segment lost 4 bases and the V segment lost 6 bases, leaving 7 bases of the junction unmatched. The CDR3 is made up of 14 amino acids. In nucleotides, the CDR3 is TGTGCCAGCAGATCGGACAGGGCCTTCTATGGCTACACCTTC. Amino acid sequence: CASRSDRAFYGYTF.

The rearrangement links TRBV9 to TRBJ1-1; 11 nucleotides agree with TRBD1. This CDR3 spans 12 amino acids. The V gene end was trimmed by 5 bases and the J gene end by 6 bases; junction bases not matched to a gene: 0. Germline V gives CDR1 SGDLS, CDR2 YYNGEE. CDR3 coding DNA: TGTGCCAGCAGGGGACAGGGGGCTGAAGCTTTCTTT. Its translation is CASRGQGAEAFF. Full variable domain (outside the CDR3, taken from reference TRBV9 and TRBJ1-1): DSGVTQTPKHLITATGQRVTLRCSPRSGDLSVYWYQQSLDQGLQFLIQYYNGEERAKGNILERFSAQQFPDLHSELNLSSLELGDSALYFCASRGQGAEAFFGQGTRLTVV.

This chain links TRBV2 with TRBJ1-1, with 7 bases lining up with TRBD1. J gave up 3 bases and V 2 bases, and 3 bases lay outside the gene matches. CDR1 SNHLY and CDR2 FYNNEI come from the germline V gene. The CDR3 contains 14 residues. CDR3 region: CASSEFTGDTEAFF. CDR3 nucleotide sequence: TGTGCCAGCAGTGAATTTACAGGGGACACTGAAGCTTTCTTT.

The J gene is TRBJ2-1, the V gene TRBV28, with 8 nucleotides matching TRBD1. There are 14 residues in the CDR3. Germline CDR1 reads MDHEN; CDR2 reads SYDVKM. V trimming: 6 bases; J trimming: 4 bases; junction bases outside the gene matches: 5. The CDR3, as DNA: TGTGCCAGCAGGCAGGGGGCGCGATACAATGAGCAGTTCTTC. It encodes CASRQGARYNEQFF. The entire variable domain, with the rest obtained from reference TRBV28 and TRBJ2-1, is as follows: DVKVTQSSRYLVKRTGEKVFLECVQDMDHENMFWYRQDPGLGLRLIYFSYDVKMKEKGDIPEGYSVSREKKERFSLILESASTNQTSMYLCASRQGARYNEQFFGPGTRLTVL.

This chain links TRBV14 with TRBJ2-1; D is tentatively TRBD1 or TRBD2 (5 bases each). The CDR3 consists of 16 residues. Germline V CDR1 and CDR2: SGHDN, FVKESK. V was clipped by 4 bases and J by 4 bases, with 17 bases between them. The CDR3 DNA is TGTGCCAGCAGCCGGGCTGGGGGAGAAAAGTACAATGAGCAGTTCTTC. This sequence encodes CASSRAGGEKYNEQFF.

The genes are TRBV28 and TRBJ1-5, with TRBD1 matching over 8 bases. This CDR3 is 16 amino acids long. V lost 2 bases and J lost 5; bases outside the gene matches: 8. Germline V gene data show CDR1 as MDHEN and CDR2 as SYDVKM. The CDR3 region is CASSLTGQGRDQPQHF. In DNA, the CDR3 is TGTGCCAGCAGTTTAACCGGACAGGGTCGAGATCAGCCCCAGCATTTT.

CDR3: CASGGSWVNEQFF. The CDR3 DNA is TGTGCCAGCGGGGGAAGTTGGGTCAATGAGCAGTTCTTC. This chain connects TRBV7-9 to TRBJ2-1, with D tentatively TRBD1 or TRBD2 (5 bases each). Trimming pared 8 bases from V and 6 bases from J, leaving 14 bases between. CDR1 and CDR2 (germline): SEHNR, FQNEAQ (reference sequence). This CDR3 has 13 amino acids.

This sequence joins TRBV7-9 and TRBJ1-2, with a possible D match to TRBD1 (5 bases). The CDR3 is 11 residues long. The ends were cut back, 8 bases at V and 10 bases at J, with 14 bases in the middle. Germline V gene lookup returns CDR1 SEHNR and CDR2 FQNEAQ (reference sequence). CDR3 in amino acids: CASRTTGDYTF. In nucleotides, the CDR3 is TGTGCCAGCCGAACCACGGGGGACTACACCTTC.

CDR3 residues: CASSSAGRTDTQYF. The CDR3, as DNA: TGTGCCAGCAGCTCGGCCGGACGCACAGATACGCAGTATTTT. The rearrangement links TRBV5-4 to TRBJ2-3; D is undetermined. The CDR3 is 14 residues long. The V end was cut by 3 bases, the J end by 1 base, with 9 bases between. Germline V gives CDR1 SGHNT, CDR2 YYREEE (reference sequence).

This clone was observed at least ten times. The chain carries TRBV4-3 and TRBJ2-3; D possibly corresponds to TRBD1 (5 bases). The CDR3 consists of 18 residues. With 0 bases removed from V and 1 base from J, the gap between germline ends came to 17 bases. Germline V gene lookup returns CDR1 LGHNA and CDR2 YSLEER. The CDR3: CASSQEWSVGLGTDTQYF. In nucleotides, the CDR3 is TGCGCCAGCAGCCAAGAATGGTCGGTGGGGCTAGGCACAGATACGCAGTATTTT.

This clone was seen a few times. The CDR3 sequence is CASSLSSRDGGYEQYF. As DNA, the CDR3 is TGTGCCAGCAGTTTATCTAGCAGGGACGGGGGCTACGAGCAGTACTTC. The chain recombines TRBV27 with TRBJ2-7, with D possibly TRBD2 on 6 matching bases. The germline V gene has CDR1 MNHEY and CDR2 SMNVEV (reference sequence). The V gene lost 0 bases and the J gene lost 3 bases, with 15 bases spanning the gap. The CDR3 totals 16 residues.

V and J are TRBV6-5 and TRBJ1-6; D remains ambiguous. Germline assignment: CDR1 MNHEY and CDR2 SVGAGI. The CDR3 loop spans 13 amino acids. The V and J ends lost 2 bases and 9 bases respectively, with 8 bases between them. The CDR3 here is CASSYEFSSPLHF. Here the CDR3 DNA reads TGTGCCAGCAGTTACGAGTTCAGTTCACCCCTCCACTTT.

This chain uses TRBV7-9 with TRBJ1-2; D is unresolved. Germline lookup yields CDR1 SEHNR and CDR2 FQNEAQ (reference sequence). CDR3 size: 14 residues. Between the trimmed V and J ends, which lost 1 base and 6 bases, there was a span of 12 bases. DNA for the CDR3: TGTGCCAGCAGCTTAGAGGCAGGAAGAGATGGCTACACCTTC. This sequence encodes CASSLEAGRDGYTF.

The chain is built from TRBV27 and TRBJ1-2, with 10 positions matching TRBD1. CDR3 length: 11 amino acids. CDR1 is MNHEY and CDR2 is SMNVEV in the germline V gene (reference sequence). V trimming: 5 bases; J trimming: 11 bases; junction bases outside the gene matches: 2. CDR3 DNA: TGTGCCAGCAGTCCGGGACAGGGGTACACCTTC. Protein product: CASSPGQGYTF.

The DNA for the CDR3 is TGTGCCAGCAGTTTGAGGCAGCGGCAGAACACCGGGGAGCTGTTTTTT. Translated, it gives CASSLRQRQNTGELFF. This rearrangement joins TRBV27 to TRBJ2-2; perhaps TRBD2 as D (5 bases). Germline-derived CDR1 and CDR2 are MNHEY and SMNVEV (reference sequence). This CDR3 spans 16 amino acids. V was shortened by 3 bases and J by 1 base, with 12 bases between the two germline ends.

The chain is built from TRBV7-3 and TRBJ2-1, with a possible D match to TRBD1 (7 bases). The CDR3 totals 16 residues. The ends were cut back, 1 base at V and 6 bases at J, with 16 bases in the middle. The germline gives CDR1 SGHTA, CDR2 FQGTGA. In nucleotides, the CDR3 is TGTGCCAGCAGCTTAATGGCAGGGGGAGGAGGCAATGAGCAGTTCTTC. Protein sequence: CASSLMAGGGGNEQFF.

J is TRBJ2-1 and V is TRBV3-1 (or the pseudogene TRBV3-2); 8 bases align to TRBD1. V was clipped by 4 bases and J by 4 bases; unmatched bases: 6. In germline, CDR1 is LGHDT, CDR2 YNNKEL (reference sequence). This CDR3 is 15 amino acids long. CDR3 nucleotide sequence: TGTGCCAGCAGCCCCCGGACAGGGAGATACAATGAGCAGTTCTTC. Translation gives CASSPRTGRYNEQFF.

The rearrangement links TRBV19 to TRBJ1-1; possible D gene TRBD1, 5 bases. CDR3 length equals 12 residues. Trimming pared 6 bases from V and 8 bases from J, leaving 13 bases between. Per the germline V gene, CDR1 is LNHDA and CDR2 is SQIVND (reference sequence). CDR3 DNA sequence: TGTGCCAGTAGCAACTTATGGGGGGAAGCTTTCTTT. Protein product: CASSNLWGEAFF.

The V and J genes are TRBV28 and TRBJ2-7; 9 bases align to TRBD2. Germline CDR1 and CDR2: MDHEN and SYDVKM. The V gene end was trimmed by 0 bases and the J gene end by 4 bases; junction bases not matched to a gene: 4. CDR3 length equals 15 residues. CDR3 coding DNA: TGTGCCAGCAGTTTATGGGCTAGCGGGATGTACGAGCAGTACTTC. Translation: CASSLWASGMYEQYF.

In DNA form, the CDR3 reads TGCGCCAGCAGCTTGGAAGGGACACTAAAGGAAAAACTGTTTTTT. Its protein product is CASSLEGTLKEKLFF. The gene calls are TRBV5-1 and TRBJ1-4; tentative D call: TRBD1 (6 bases). The CDR3 is made up of 15 amino acids. CDR1 SGHRS and CDR2 YFSETQ come from the germline V gene. Trimming stripped 0 bases from V and 8 bases from J, with 14 bases between.

V is TRBV28 and J is TRBJ2-7; maybe TRBD2 (5 bases). The V end was cut by 2 bases, the J end by 7 bases, with 15 bases between. This CDR3 region has 14 residues. Germline CDR1 and CDR2: MDHEN and SYDVKM. CDR3 DNA sequence: TGTGCCAGCAGTTTAGGTGGGATAACGGGGGAGCAGTACTTC. This translates into CASSLGGITGEQYF. The full variable domain, with the rest looked up from reference TRBV28 and TRBJ2-7, is DVKVTQSSRYLVKRTGEKVFLECVQDMDHENMFWYRQDPGLGLRLIYFSYDVKMKEKGDIPEGYSVSREKKERFSLILESASTNQTSMYLCASSLGGITGEQYFGPGTRLTVT.

The V call is TRBV30, the J call TRBJ1-6, with 8 bases identical to TRBD1. Germline V gene data show CDR1 as GTSNPN and CDR2 as SVGIG (reference sequence). CDR3 length: 17 amino acids. V trimming: 5 bases; J trimming: 1 base; junction bases outside the gene matches: 10. The DNA for the CDR3 is TGTGCCTGGGATAGAGACAGGGGACGGTCCTATAATTCACCCCTCCACTTT. Its protein product is CAWDRDRGRSYNSPLHF.

The CDR3 here is CASSREMVDEQFF. DNA for the CDR3: TGTGCCAGCAGTCGGGAGATGGTAGATGAGCAGTTCTTC. The chain uses TRBV5-6 and TRBJ2-1; perhaps TRBD2 as D (6 bases). The V end was cut by 5 bases, the J end by 8 bases, with 14 bases between. Looked up from germline, CDR1 is SGHDT and CDR2 is YYEEEE. This CDR3 is built from 13 residues.

This clone was seen just once. The chain joins TRBV6-5 to TRBJ1-2; D not resolved. CDR1 is MNHEY and CDR2 is SVGAGI in the germline V gene. Deletions cut 2 bases from V and 2 bases from J, with 9 bases between. This CDR3 region has 14 residues. The CDR3 loop is CASSYEARNYGYTF. The CDR3 nucleotides are TGTGCCAGCAGTTACGAGGCCAGAAACTATGGCTACACCTTC.

The rearrangement joins TRBV5-4 to TRBJ2-2; 9 bases line up with TRBD2. The germline V gene has CDR1 SGHNT and CDR2 YYREEE (reference sequence). The CDR3 runs 16 residues. V shed 1 base, J shed 6 bases, and the junction held 7 bases outside the gene matches. In DNA, the CDR3 is TGTGCCAGCAGCTTGCATGGCGGGGGGGCTTCCGGGGAGCTGTTTTTT. Translated: CASSLHGGGASGELFF.

The chain has TRBV24-1 and TRBJ2-3; 7 bases align to TRBD2. Germline CDR1 KGHDR, CDR2 SFDVKD. After removal of 3 bases from V and 0 bases from J, the junction contained 5 bases not matched to a gene. The CDR3 extends over 16 amino acids. The CDR3 region is CATSDLSGTSTDTQYF. The DNA for the CDR3 is TGTGCCACCAGTGATCTGAGCGGGACTAGCACAGATACGCAGTATTTT.

The chain uses TRBV5-1 and TRBJ2-5, with 9 bases identical to TRBD2. The ends lost 4 bases at V and 4 bases at J; junction bases unmatched: 5. CDR1 and CDR2 (germline): SGHRS, YFSETQ. CDR3 size: 14 residues. CDR3 nucleotides: TGCGCCAGCAGCGGGCAGGGACTAGCAGAGACCCAGTACTTC. It encodes CASSGQGLAETQYF.